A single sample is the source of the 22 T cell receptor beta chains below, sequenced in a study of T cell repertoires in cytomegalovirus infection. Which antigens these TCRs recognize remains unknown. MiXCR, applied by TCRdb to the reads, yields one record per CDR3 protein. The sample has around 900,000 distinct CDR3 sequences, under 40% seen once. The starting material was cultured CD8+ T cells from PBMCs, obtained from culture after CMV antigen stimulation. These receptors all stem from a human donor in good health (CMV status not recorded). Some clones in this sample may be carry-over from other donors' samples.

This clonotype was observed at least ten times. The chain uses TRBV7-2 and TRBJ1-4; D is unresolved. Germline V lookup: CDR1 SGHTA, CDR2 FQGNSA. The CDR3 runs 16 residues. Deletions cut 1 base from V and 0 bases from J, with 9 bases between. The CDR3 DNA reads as TGTGCCAGCAGCTTAGAGGCGAGGGCAACTAATGAAAAACTGTTTTTT. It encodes CASSLEARATNEKLFF.

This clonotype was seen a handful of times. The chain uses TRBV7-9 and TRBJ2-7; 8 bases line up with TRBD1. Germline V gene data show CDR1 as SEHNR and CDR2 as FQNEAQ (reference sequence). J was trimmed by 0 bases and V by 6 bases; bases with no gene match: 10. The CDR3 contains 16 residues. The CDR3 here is CASRSNRDRSSYEQYF. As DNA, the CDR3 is TGTGCCAGCAGATCAAACCGGGACAGGAGCTCCTACGAGCAGTACTTC.

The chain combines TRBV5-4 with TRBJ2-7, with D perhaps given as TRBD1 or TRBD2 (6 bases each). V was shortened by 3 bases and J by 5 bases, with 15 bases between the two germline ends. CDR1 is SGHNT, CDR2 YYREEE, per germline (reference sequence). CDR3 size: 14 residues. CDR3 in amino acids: CASSSGGGSHEQYF. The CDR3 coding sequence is TGTGCCAGCAGCTCCGGGGGCGGATCCCACGAGCAGTACTTC.

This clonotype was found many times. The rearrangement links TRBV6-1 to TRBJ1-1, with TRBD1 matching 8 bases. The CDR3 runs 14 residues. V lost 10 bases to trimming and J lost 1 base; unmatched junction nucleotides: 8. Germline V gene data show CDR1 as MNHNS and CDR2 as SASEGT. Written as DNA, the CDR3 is TGTGCCACCCGAGACAGGGGTAAGAACACTGAAGCTTTCTTT. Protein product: CATRDRGKNTEAFF.

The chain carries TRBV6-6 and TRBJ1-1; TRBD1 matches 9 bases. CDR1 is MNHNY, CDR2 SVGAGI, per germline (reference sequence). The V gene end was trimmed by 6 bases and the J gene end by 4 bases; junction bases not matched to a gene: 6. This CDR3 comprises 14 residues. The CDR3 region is CASRWTGDGTEAFF. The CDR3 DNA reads TGTGCCAGCAGATGGACAGGGGATGGCACTGAAGCTTTCTTT.

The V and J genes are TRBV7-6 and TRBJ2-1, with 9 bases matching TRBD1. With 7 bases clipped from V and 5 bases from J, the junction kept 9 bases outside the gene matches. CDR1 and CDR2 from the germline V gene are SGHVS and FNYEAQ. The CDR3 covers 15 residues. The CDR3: CASTQPGQGHNEQFF. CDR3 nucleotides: TGTGCCAGCACCCAACCGGGACAGGGCCACAATGAGCAGTTCTTC.

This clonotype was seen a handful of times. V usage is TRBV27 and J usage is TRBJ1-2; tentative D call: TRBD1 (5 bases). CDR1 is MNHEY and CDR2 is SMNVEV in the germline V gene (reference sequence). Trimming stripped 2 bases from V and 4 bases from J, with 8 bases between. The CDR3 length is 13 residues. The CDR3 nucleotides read TGTGCCAGCAGTTTACAGGGCGGCTATGGCTACACCTTC. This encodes CASSLQGGYGYTF.

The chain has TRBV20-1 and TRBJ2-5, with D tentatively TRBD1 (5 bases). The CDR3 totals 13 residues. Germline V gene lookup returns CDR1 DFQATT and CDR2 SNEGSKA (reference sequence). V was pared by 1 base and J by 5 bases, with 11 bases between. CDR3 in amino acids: CSARVAGYETQYF. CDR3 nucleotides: TGCAGTGCTAGAGTCGCAGGGTATGAGACCCAGTACTTC.

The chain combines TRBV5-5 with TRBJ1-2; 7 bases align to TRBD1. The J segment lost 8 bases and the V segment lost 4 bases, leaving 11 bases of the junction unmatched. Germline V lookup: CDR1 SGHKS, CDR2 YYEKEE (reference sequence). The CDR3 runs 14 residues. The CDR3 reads CASSPRDRGGGYTF. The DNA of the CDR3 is TGTGCCAGCAGCCCCCGGGACAGAGGCGGCGGCTACACCTTC.

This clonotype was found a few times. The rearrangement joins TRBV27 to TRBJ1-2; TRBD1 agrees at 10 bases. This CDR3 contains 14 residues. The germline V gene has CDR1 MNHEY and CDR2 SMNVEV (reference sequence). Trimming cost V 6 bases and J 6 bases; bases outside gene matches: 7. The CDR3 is CASRIPGQGNGYTF. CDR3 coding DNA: TGTGCCAGCAGGATCCCGGGACAGGGGAATGGCTACACCTTC.

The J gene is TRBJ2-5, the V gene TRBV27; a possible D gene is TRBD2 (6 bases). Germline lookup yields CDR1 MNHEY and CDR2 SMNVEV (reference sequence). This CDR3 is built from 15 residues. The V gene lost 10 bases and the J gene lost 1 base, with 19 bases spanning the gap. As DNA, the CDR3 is TGTGCCACCATGGCCCGGAGGCGGGGCCAAGAGACCCAGTACTTC. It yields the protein CATMARRRGQETQYF.

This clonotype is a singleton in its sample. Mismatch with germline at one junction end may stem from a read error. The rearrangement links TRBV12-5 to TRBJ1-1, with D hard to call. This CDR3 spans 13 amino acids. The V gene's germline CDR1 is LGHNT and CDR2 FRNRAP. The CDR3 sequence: CASAPNLNTKAFF. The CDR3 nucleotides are TGTGCTAGTGCCCCCAACTTGAACACTAAAGCTTTCTTT.

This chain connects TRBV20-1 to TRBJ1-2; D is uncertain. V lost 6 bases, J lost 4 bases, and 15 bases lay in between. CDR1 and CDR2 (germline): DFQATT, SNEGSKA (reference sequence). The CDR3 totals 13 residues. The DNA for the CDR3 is TGCAGTGCACCCGACACTGGGAGCTATGGCTACACCTTC. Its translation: CSAPDTGSYGYTF.

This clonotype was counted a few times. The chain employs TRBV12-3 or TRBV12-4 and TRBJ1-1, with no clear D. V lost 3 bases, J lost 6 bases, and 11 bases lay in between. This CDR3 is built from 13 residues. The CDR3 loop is CASSFGVVPEAFF. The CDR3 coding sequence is TGTGCCAGCAGTTTCGGTGTGGTTCCTGAAGCTTTCTTT.

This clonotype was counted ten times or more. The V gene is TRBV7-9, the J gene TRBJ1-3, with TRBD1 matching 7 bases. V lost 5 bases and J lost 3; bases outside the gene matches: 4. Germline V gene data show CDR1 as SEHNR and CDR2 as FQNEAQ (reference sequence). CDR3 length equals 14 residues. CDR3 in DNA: TGTGCCAGCAGCGCCGGGACAGATGGAAACACCATATATTTT. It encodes CASSAGTDGNTIYF.

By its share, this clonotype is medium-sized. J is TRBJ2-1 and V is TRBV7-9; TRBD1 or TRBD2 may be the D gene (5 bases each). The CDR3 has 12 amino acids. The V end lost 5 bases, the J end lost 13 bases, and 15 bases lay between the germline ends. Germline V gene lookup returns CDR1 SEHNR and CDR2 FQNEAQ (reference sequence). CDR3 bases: TGTGCCAGCAGCGCTGGGACCAGTCCCCAGTTCTTC. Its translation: CASSAGTSPQFF.

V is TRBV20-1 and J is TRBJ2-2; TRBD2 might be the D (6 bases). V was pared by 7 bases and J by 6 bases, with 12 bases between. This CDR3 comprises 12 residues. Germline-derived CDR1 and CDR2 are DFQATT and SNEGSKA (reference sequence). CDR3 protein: CSGWGDSGELFF. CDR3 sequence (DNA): TGCAGTGGATGGGGGGACTCCGGGGAGCTGTTTTTT.

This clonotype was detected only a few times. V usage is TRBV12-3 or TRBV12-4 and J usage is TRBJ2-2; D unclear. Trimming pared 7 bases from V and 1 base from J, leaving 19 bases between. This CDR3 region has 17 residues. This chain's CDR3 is CASTHPKSRLNTGELFF. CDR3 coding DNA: TGTGCCAGCACTCACCCTAAGAGTCGGCTGAACACCGGGGAGCTGTTTTTT.

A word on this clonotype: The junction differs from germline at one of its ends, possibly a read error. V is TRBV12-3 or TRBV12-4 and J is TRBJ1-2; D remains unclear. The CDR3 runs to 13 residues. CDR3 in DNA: TGTGCCAGCAGTTTCGGGTCTTCCTATCGCTACACCTTC. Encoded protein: CASSFGSSYRYTF.

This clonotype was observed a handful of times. DNA of the CDR3: TGTGCCGGTTGGGGACAGAGTCTTATGAACACTGAAGCTTTCTTT. Translation gives CAGWGQSLMNTEAFF. This chain connects TRBV7-9 to TRBJ1-1, with 7 bases fitting TRBD1. Germline lookup yields CDR1 SEHNR and CDR2 FQNEAQ (reference sequence). V lost 11 bases, J lost 0 bases, and 12 bases stayed unmatched. CDR3 length: 15 residues. Full variable domain (outside the CDR3, taken from reference TRBV7-9 and TRBJ1-1): DTGVSQNPRHKITKRGQNVTFRCDPISEHNRLYWYRQTLGQGPEFLTYFQNEAQLEKSRLLSDRFSAERPKGSFSTLEIQRTEQGDSAMYLCAGWGQSLMNTEAFFGQGTRLTVV.

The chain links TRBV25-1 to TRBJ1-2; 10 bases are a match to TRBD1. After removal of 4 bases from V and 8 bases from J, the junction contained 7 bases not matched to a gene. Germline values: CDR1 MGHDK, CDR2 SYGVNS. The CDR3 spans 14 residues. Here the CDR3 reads CASSARPDRGGYTF. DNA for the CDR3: TGTGCCAGCAGTGCACGACCGGACAGGGGGGGCTACACCTTC.

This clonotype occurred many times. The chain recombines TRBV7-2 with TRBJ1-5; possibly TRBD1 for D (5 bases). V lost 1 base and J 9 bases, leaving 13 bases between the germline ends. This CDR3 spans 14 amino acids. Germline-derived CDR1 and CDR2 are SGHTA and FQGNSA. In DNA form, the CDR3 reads TGTGCCAGCAGCTTAGGAGGAGGGGCCGGGCCCCAGCATTTT. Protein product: CASSLGGGAGPQHF.